This T cell receptor (beta chain) was found in a study of T cells in Graves' hyperthyroidism and ophthalmopathy. Pregnant or lactating patients were excluded, as were those with uncontrolled infection or other autoimmune disease. The investigators amplified TCR beta CDR3 regions from RNA transcripts. HTBI primers drove first-round RT-PCR of the TCR CDR3. From the multiplex PCR reads, TCRdb called clonotypes with MiXCR, one entry per CDR3 protein. The sample yields about 420,000 distinct CDR3 sequences, roughly 14% seen once. J was trimmed by 0 bases and V by 6 bases; bases with no gene match: 3. The germline CDR1 and CDR2 sequences are MNHNS and SASEGT. The CDR3 runs 15 residues.

Sequences were obtained from blood. This chain connects TRBV6-1 to TRBJ2-1; 9 bases are shared with TRBD1. This receptor was obtained from a woman between 18 and 29 years old with Graves' hyperthyroidism. The CDR3 is CASSEGQGSYNEQFF. The CDR3, as DNA: TGTGCCAGCAGCGAGGGACAGGGCTCCTACAATGAGCAGTTCTTC.